Included here is one T cell receptor (beta chain) sequence, with context. This entry belongs to a study of control samples from healthy donors and cancer patients. Germline assignment: CDR1 ENHRY and CDR2 SYGVKD. Trimming shortened V by 7 bases and J by 1 base, and 7 bases separated the two germline ends. This CDR3 has 12 amino acids. Some clones are missing from TCRdb's copy, which holds only in-frame ones; the method was immunoSEQ multiplex PCR. The sample shows roughly 24,000 clones, about 81% of them seen only once. The receptor comes from a man aged 55 to 70 with colorectal cancer. J is TRBJ1-1 and V is TRBV10-3; no firm D call. Material: PBMCs. DNA of the CDR3: TGTGCCATCAAGGGAACGAACACTGAAGCTTTCTTT. This translates into CAIKGTNTEAFF.